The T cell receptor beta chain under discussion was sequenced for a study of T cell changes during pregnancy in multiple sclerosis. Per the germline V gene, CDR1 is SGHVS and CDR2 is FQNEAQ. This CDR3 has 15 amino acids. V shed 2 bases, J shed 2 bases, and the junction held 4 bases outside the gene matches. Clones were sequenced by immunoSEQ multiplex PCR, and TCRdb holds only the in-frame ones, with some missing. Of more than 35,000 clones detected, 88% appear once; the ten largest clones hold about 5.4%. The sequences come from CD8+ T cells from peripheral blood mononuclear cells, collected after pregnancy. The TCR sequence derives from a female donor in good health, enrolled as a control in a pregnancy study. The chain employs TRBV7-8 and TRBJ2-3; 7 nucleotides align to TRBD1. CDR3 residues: CASSLLRGPTDTQYF. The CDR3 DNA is TGTGCCAGCAGCTTATTGAGGGGGCCCACAGATACGCAGTATTTT.